These T cell receptor beta chains were read from a single sample in a study of blood T cell repertoires in COVID-19. The repertoire was sequenced with immunoSEQ multiplex PCR; TCRdb's copy has only in-frame clones and lacks some. The sample holds around 70,000 clones, more than 75% seen once. Material: peripheral blood. The receptor source for this set is a man in his fifties with acute or convalescent COVID-19. CDR3s include the opening cysteine and the closing phenylalanine or tryptophan. The D gene is left open where the match is weak. The listing skips clone size in some rows; elsewhere it reads once, few, many or a size class.

size,V,D,J,DNA,CDR3
-,TRBV30,TRBD1,TRBJ2-5,TGTGCCTGGAGGGGACAGACTGTTGAAGAGACCCAGTACTTC,CAWRGQTVEETQYF
-,TRBV10-3,-,TRBJ1-2,TGTGCCATCAGAGACCCCGGACAGCCTGCTGCTGATGGCTATGGCTACACCTTC,CAIRDPGQPAADGYGYTF
-,TRBV6-4,TRBD2,TRBJ2-1,TGTGCCAGCAGTGAGAGCGGGGGGGCCTACAATGAGCAGTTCTTC,CASSESGGAYNEQFF
few,TRBV12-3/TRBV12-4,-,TRBJ1-6,TGTGCCAGCATTCTGGCGGGGGCTTCACCCCTCCACTTT,CASILAGASPLHF
-,TRBV9,TRBD1,TRBJ1-5,TGTGCCAGCAGCGCGACAGGGGCCAATCAGCCCCAGCATTTT,CASSATGANQPQHF
-,TRBV18,TRBD1,TRBJ1-2,TGTGCCAGCTCACCAAGTACAGGGGGCCACTATGGCTACACCTTC,CASSPSTGGHYGYTF
-,TRBV4-2,TRBD2,TRBJ2-3,TGTGCCAGCAGCCAAACTAGCGGGCGGAACACAGATACGCAGTATTTT,CASSQTSGRNTDTQYF
medium-sized,TRBV7-9,TRBD2,TRBJ2-1,TGTGCCAGCAGCCCACGAAGCGGGAGGGTAGATAATGAGCAGTTCTTC,CASSPRSGRVDNEQFF
-,TRBV27,-,TRBJ1-5,TGTGCCAGCAGCTTCAGGGGAAATAGCAATCAGCCCCAGCATTTT,CASSFRGNSNQPQHF
-,TRBV7-6,-,TRBJ1-4,TGTGCCAGCAGCCACATCAATGAAAAACTGTTTTTT,CASSHINEKLFF
-,TRBV28,TRBD2,TRBJ2-5,TGTGCCAGCAGTCCCCCACTAGCGGGAGGGATTGAGACCCAGTACTTC,CASSPPLAGGIETQYF
-,TRBV4-1,TRBD2,TRBJ2-1,TGCGCCAGCAGCCAAGATTCAACTAGCGGGAGTGACAATGAGCAGTTCTTC,CASSQDSTSGSDNEQFF
once,TRBV2,TRBD1,TRBJ1-4,TGTGCCAGCCTCCCAGGGGGTAATGAAAAACTGTTTTTT,CASLPGGNEKLFF
-,TRBV7-2,-,TRBJ1-4,TGTGCCAGCAGCTTAGGGGCGACAACTAATGAAAAACTGTTTTTT,CASSLGATTNEKLFF
few,TRBV29-1,TRBD1,TRBJ2-7,TGCAGCGGCGGACAGGGCTTCTACGAGCAGTACTTC,CSGGQGFYEQYF
once,TRBV11-2,TRBD2,TRBJ2-3,TGTGCCAGCAGCAGACTAGCGGGGACAGATACGCAGTATTTT,CASSRLAGTDTQYF
-,TRBV2,-,TRBJ1-4,TGTGCCAGCAGTGTCGGGACAAAAGAAAAACTGTTTTTT,CASSVGTKEKLFF
-,TRBV6-9,TRBD1,TRBJ1-3,TGTGCCAGCAGCCAGGACAGGGCTTATGGAAACACCATATATTTT,CASSQDRAYGNTIYF
-,TRBV10-3,TRBD1,TRBJ2-3,TGTGCCATCCGGGACAGGGACGTTTCAGATACGCAGTATTTT,CAIRDRDVSDTQYF
-,TRBV6-5,TRBD1,TRBJ2-3,TGTGCCAGCAGCCTTGGACAGGGGACAGATACGCAGTATTTT,CASSLGQGTDTQYF
-,TRBV28,TRBD1,TRBJ2-5,TGTGCCAGCAGCACCGGGACAGGGTACGAGACCCAGTACTTC,CASSTGTGYETQYF
-,TRBV6-4,-,TRBJ2-3,TGTGCCAGCAGTGATCGCAGGGGAACTACGCAGTATTTT,CASSDRRGTTQYF
-,TRBV6-1,TRBD1,TRBJ1-5,TGTGCCAGCAGTGAATCGGGACAGGGTGCCTACAATCAGCCCCAGCATTTT,CASSESGQGAYNQPQHF
-,TRBV5-8,-,TRBJ1-6,TGTGCCAGCAGCTTGTTCAGGGTCGGCGGAAATTCACCCCTCCACTTT,CASSLFRVGGNSPLHF
-,TRBV2,-,TRBJ1-5,TGTGCCAGCAGTGAAGTCAGGGGAGTTGATCAGCCCCAGCATTTT,CASSEVRGVDQPQHF
-,TRBV9,-,TRBJ2-1,TGTGCCAGCAGCGCCGAGGGGGGGCGCTGGGATGAGCAGTTCTTC,CASSAEGGRWDEQFF
-,TRBV20-1,TRBD1,TRBJ2-7,TGCAGTGCTAGTGAGGGGGCCAGACACGAGCAGTACTTC,CSASEGARHEQYF
-,TRBV21-1,-,TRBJ2-3,TGTGCCAGCACCTGGGGGCTAGCGGGGAGAAGCACAGATACGCAGTATTTT,CASTWGLAGRSTDTQYF
-,TRBV9,TRBD1,TRBJ1-5,TGTGCCAGCAGCGCCGGGGACAGAGGGGCCAATCAGCCCCAGCATTTT,CASSAGDRGANQPQHF